Listed below are T cell receptor beta chains from one sample, sequenced in a study of OX40 agonist ivuxolimab in advanced cancers. The table came from immunoSEQ multiplex PCR; TCRdb's copy has only in-frame clones and leaves some out. The repertoire holds about 31,000 clones, with 86% as singletons. The sample here was CD4+ or CD8+ T cells sorted from blood, taken in a trial of the OX40 agonist ivuxolimab. The receptors stem from an adult with an advanced solid tumor such as melanoma, head and neck, liver or kidney cancer. CDR3s include the opening cysteine and the closing phenylalanine or tryptophan.

j_gene	v_gene	CDR3aa
TRBJ2-3	TRBV10-1	CASSAGKTSGRAGDTQYF
TRBJ1-2	TRBV7-9	CASSLASPRASYGYTF
TRBJ2-3	TRBV27	CASFDRRDTQYF
TRBJ2-7	TRBV5-1	CASSLGVLREQYF
TRBJ2-1	TRBV13	CASSPAGGPDNEQFF
TRBJ2-2	TRBV6-6	CASRGLGPAGELFF
TRBJ1-5	TRBV5-5	CASSFDRVNQPQHF
TRBJ1-5	TRBV7-9	CASSSNLQGTQPQHF
TRBJ2-7	TRBV7-2	CASSKGQGGYEQYF
TRBJ2-1	TRBV7-9	CASSFTSGTLRNEQFF
TRBJ1-2	TRBV28	CASSFPRQGPLDYTF